Shown below are 7 T cell receptor beta chains from a single sample sequenced in a study of cytotoxic CD8 clonotypes in ibrutinib-treated CLL. Some clones are missing from TCRdb's copy, which holds only in-frame ones; the method was immunoSEQ multiplex PCR. Here the sample spans approximately 350,000 clones, 67% being singletons. The material was PBMCs, obtained after 36 months of ibrutinib treatment. The receptor set was obtained from a human donor with chronic lymphocytic leukemia.

The V gene is TRBV28, the J gene TRBJ2-4; possible D gene TRBD1, 6 bases. CDR1 MDHEN and CDR2 SYDVKM come from the germline V gene. This CDR3 comprises 15 residues. Trimming took off 5 bases at V and 1 base at J, with 12 bases between the two ends. CDR3 sequence: CASSPLDRAKNIQYF. CDR3 coding DNA: TGTGCCAGCAGTCCTTTAGACAGGGCCAAAAACATTCAGTACTTC.

The rearrangement uses TRBV4-3 and TRBJ2-7; 11 positions agree with TRBD2. CDR1 is LGHNA and CDR2 is YSLEER in the germline V gene. Trimming cost V 3 bases and J 2 bases; bases outside gene matches: 6. The CDR3 is 16 residues long. The CDR3 sequence is CASSHTIAGGPYEQYF. The CDR3 DNA reads TGCGCCAGCAGCCATACAATAGCGGGAGGGCCCTACGAGCAGTACTTC.

The chain links TRBV18 to TRBJ2-3; possibly TRBD1 for D (6 bases). The CDR3 is made up of 13 amino acids. Trimming took off 9 bases at V and 0 bases at J, with 10 bases between the two ends. CDR1 is KGHSH, CDR2 LQKENI, per germline. CDR3 bases: TGTGCCAGTACCGACAGGAGCACAGATACGCAGTATTTT. Residues: CASTDRSTDTQYF.

The chain combines TRBV7-2 with TRBJ1-2; D gene uncertain. V was cut by 1 base and J by 4 bases, with 13 bases left in between. Germline V gene lookup returns CDR1 SGHTA and CDR2 FQGNSA. The CDR3 contains 15 residues. CDR3 in amino acids: CASSLGPGVGYGYTF. For the CDR3, the DNA is TGTGCCAGCAGCTTAGGGCCGGGAGTGGGCTATGGCTACACCTTC.

This clone was counted a single time. V and J are TRBV28 and TRBJ1-2; weak D call: TRBD1 (5 bases). CDR3 length equals 12 residues. V was clipped by 5 bases and J by 6 bases, with 10 bases between them. Germline V CDR1 and CDR2: MDHEN, SYDVKM. The chain's CDR3 is CASSRMTDGYTF. The CDR3 coding sequence is TGTGCCAGCAGTCGGATGACAGATGGCTACACCTTC.

The chain carries TRBV29-1 and TRBJ2-7; D might be TRBD2 (6 bases). The germline V gene encodes CDR1 SQVTM and CDR2 ANQGSEA. Trimming shortened V by 5 bases and J by 6 bases, and 17 bases separated the two germline ends. This CDR3 contains 13 residues. The CDR3 reads CSVRREVDGEQYF. The CDR3 nucleotides read TGCAGCGTTCGAAGGGAGGTTGACGGCGAGCAGTACTTC.

The chain combines TRBV7-6 with TRBJ2-1, with 12 positions matching TRBD2. The CDR3 consists of 15 residues. J lost 8 bases, V lost 1 base, and 3 bases had no gene match. CDR1 and CDR2 from the germline V gene are SGHVS and FNYEAQ. Written as DNA, the CDR3 is TGTGCCAGCAGCTTAGGGACTAGCGGGACAGATGAGCAGTTCTTC. This codes for CASSLGTSGTDEQFF. Complete variable domain (other parts from reference TRBV7-6 and TRBJ2-1): GAGVSQSPRYKVTKRGQDVALRCDPISGHVSLYWYRQALGQGPEFLTYFNYEAQQDKSGLPNDRFSAERPEGSISTLTIQRTEQRDSAMYRCASSLGTSGTDEQFFGPGTRLTVL.